This T cell receptor beta chain was captured in a study of T-cell reconstitution after alpha-beta-depleted transplantation in children. Findings and caveats of the study: Where alpha-beta T cells came from about two months after transplant was reportedly several hundred expanded graft clones.

Germline values: CDR1 SGHAT, CDR2 FQNNGV. This CDR3 has 13 residues. Unmatched junction bases numbered 2, after V lost 5 bases and J lost 3 bases. Concerning this clonotype itself: What it binds is unknown.

Molecular barcoding with unique molecular identifiers was used for the TCRbeta library. TCRdb independently ran MiXCR on the PCR reads; one entry per CDR3 protein. The sample has more than 75,000 distinct CDR3 sequences, 20% to 30% seen once. Sequences were derived from PBMCs, sampled before TCRalphabeta/CD19-depleted stem cell transplant. The rearrangement links TRBV11-2 to TRBJ1-2, with TRBD1 matching over 8 bases. This receptor was obtained from a boy aged 2-9 years with acute lymphoblastic leukemia, due to receive a stem cell transplant. In nucleotides, the CDR3 is TGTGCCAGCAGCCCGGACAGGGACTATGGCTACACCTTC. Translation gives CASSPDRDYGYTF.